The entry below gives a single T cell receptor beta chain sequence along with its context. Antigen: not known. The sample comes from a study of OX40 agonist ivuxolimab in advanced cancers. General observations from the study: By week 6 at 0.1 to 3.0 mg/kg, blood CD4+ and CD8+ T cells had expanded clonally.

Clones were read by immunoSEQ multiplex PCR, and TCRdb kept only the in-frame ones, dropping some. The table has some 70,000 clones, 75% to 85% seen once. Germline assignment: CDR1 MNHEY and CDR2 SVGAGI. The V end was cut by 2 bases, the J end by 8 bases, with 12 bases between. This CDR3 is built from 13 residues. V is TRBV6-5 and J is TRBJ1-2; D might be TRBD1 (6 bases). Source: CD4+ or CD8+ T cells sorted from blood, taken in a trial of the OX40 agonist ivuxolimab. This clonotype originated in an adult with an advanced solid tumor such as melanoma, head and neck, liver or kidney cancer. CDR3 sequence reads: CASSYGGQGGYTF. As DNA, the CDR3 is TGTGCCAGCAGTTACGGGGGGCAGGGAGGCTACACCTTC.